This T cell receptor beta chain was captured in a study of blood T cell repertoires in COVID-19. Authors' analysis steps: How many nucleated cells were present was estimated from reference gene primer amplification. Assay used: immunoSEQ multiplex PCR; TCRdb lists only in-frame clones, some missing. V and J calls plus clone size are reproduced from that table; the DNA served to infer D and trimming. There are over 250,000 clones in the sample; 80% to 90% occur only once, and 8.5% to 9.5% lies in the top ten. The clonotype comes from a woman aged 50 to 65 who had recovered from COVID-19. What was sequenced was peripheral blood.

CDR3 DNA: TGTGCCAGCAGCGTGACAGGAGGACGAGAGACCCAGTACTTC. It translates to CASSVTGGRETQYF. V gene TRBV6-6 combines with J gene TRBJ2-5; TRBD1 is a possible D gene (6 bases). The V gene's germline CDR1 is MNHNY and CDR2 SVGAGI (reference sequence). This CDR3 has 14 amino acids. The V end lost 6 bases, the J end lost 4 bases, and 15 bases lay between the germline ends.